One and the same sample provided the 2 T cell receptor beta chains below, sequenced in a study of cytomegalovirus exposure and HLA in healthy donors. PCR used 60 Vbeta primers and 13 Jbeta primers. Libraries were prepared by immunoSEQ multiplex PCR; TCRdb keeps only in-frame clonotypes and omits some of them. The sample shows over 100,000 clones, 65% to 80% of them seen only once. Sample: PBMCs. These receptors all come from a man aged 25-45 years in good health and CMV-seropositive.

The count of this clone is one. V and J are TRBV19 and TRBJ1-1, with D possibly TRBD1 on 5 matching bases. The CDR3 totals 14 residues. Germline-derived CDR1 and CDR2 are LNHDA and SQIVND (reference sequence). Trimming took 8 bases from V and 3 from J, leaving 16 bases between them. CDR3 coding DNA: TGTGCCAGTCGAGTAGGGGTGGGGTACACTGAAGCTTTCTTT. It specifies CASRVGVGYTEAFF.

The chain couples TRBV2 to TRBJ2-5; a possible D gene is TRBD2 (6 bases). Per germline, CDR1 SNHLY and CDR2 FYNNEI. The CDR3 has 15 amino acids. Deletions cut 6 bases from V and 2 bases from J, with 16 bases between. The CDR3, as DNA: TGTGCCAGCAGCCCCGGGACTTCAGCTCAAGAGACCCAGTACTTC. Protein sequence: CASSPGTSAQETQYF.